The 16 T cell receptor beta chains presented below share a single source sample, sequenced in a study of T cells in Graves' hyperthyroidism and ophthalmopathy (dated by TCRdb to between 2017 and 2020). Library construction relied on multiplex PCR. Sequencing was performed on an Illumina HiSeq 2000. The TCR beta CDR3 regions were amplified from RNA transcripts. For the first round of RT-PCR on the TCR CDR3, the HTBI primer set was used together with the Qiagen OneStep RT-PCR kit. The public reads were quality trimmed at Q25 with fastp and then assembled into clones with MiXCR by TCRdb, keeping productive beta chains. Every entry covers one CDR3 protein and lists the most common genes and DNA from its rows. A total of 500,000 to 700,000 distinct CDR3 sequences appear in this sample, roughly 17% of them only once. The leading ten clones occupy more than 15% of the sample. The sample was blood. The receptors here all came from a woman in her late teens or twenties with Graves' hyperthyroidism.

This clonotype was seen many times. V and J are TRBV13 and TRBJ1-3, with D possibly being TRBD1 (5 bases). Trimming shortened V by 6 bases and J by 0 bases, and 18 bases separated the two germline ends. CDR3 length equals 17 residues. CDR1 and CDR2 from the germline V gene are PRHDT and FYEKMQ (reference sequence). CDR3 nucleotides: TGTGCCAGCAGAAACACCGGGACGTTATACTCTGGAAACACCATATATTTT. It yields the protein CASRNTGTLYSGNTIYF.

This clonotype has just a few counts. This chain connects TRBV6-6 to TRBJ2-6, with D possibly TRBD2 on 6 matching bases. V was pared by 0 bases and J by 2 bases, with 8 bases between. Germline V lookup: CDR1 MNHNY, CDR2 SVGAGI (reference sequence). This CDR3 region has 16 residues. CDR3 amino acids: CASSYSGLPGANVLTF. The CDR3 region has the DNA TGTGCCAGCAGTTACTCGGGACTCCCTGGGGCCAACGTCCTGACTTTC.

CDR3 amino acids: CASSQEGYGTPPPTDTQYF. The CDR3 DNA sequence: TGCGCCAGCAGCCAAGAAGGTTACGGGACTCCACCACCCACAGATACGCAGTATTTT. This chain links TRBV4-3 with TRBJ2-3; D perhaps matches TRBD2 (6 bases). Germline-derived CDR1 and CDR2 are LGHNA and YSLEER. V lost 0 bases to trimming and J lost 2 bases, with 21 bases between them. The CDR3 has 19 amino acids.

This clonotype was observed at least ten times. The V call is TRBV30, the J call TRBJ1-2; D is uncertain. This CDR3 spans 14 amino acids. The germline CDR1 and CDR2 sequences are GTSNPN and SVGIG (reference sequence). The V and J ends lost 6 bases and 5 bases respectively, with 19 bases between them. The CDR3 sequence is CACHSTARGYGYTF. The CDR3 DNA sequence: TGTGCCTGCCATTCGACGGCCCGAGGGTATGGCTACACCTTC.

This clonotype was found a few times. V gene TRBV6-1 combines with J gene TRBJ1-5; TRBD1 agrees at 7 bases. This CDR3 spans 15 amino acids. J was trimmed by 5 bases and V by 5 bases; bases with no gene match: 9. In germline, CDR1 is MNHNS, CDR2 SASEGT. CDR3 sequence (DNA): TGTGCCAGCAGTCGGGGGGGGGACAGCTATCAGCCCCAGCATTTT. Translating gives CASSRGGDSYQPQHF.

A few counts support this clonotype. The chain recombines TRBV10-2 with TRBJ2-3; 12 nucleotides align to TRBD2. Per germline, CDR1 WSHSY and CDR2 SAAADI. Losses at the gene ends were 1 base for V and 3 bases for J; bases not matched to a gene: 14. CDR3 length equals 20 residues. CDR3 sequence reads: CASSEYGPSGRAELTDTQYF. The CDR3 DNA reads TGCGCCAGCAGTGAGTATGGTCCTAGCGGGAGGGCCGAGTTAACAGATACGCAGTATTTT.

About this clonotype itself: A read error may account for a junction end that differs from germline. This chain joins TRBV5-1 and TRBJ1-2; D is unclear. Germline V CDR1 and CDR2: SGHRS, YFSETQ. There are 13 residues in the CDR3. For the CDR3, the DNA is TGCGCCAGCAGCTTGGAACTAAACTATGGCTACGCCTTC. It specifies CASSLELNYGYAF.

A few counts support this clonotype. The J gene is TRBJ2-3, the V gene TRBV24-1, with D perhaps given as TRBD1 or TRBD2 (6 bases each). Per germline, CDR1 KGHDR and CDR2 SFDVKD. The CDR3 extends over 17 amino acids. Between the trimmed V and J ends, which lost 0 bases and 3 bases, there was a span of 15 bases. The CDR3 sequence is CATSDLEGGLVTDTQYF. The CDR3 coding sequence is TGTGCCACCAGTGATTTGGAGGGGGGCTTAGTAACAGATACGCAGTATTTT.

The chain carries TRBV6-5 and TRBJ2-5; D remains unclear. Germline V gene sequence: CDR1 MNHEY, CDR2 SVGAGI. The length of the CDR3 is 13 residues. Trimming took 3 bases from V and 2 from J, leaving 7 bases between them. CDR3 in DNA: TGTGCCAGCAGTTATACCAGACAAGAGACCCAGTACTTC. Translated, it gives CASSYTRQETQYF.

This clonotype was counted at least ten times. The CDR3 loop reads CAIRRDRKNTEAFF. Here the CDR3 DNA reads TGTGCCATCAGGCGGGACAGGAAGAACACTGAAGCTTTCTTT. The chain employs TRBV10-3 and TRBJ1-1; 8 bases agree with TRBD1. CDR1 is ENHRY, CDR2 SYGVKD, per germline. This CDR3 is 14 amino acids long. V gave up 6 bases and J gave up 1 base; unmatched junction bases: 4.

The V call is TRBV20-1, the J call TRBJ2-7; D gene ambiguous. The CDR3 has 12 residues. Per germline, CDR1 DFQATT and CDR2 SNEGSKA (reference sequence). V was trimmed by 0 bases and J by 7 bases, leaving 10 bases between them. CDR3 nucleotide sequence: TGCAGTGCTAGAGATCTTACGGAAGAGCAGTACTTC. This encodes CSARDLTEEQYF.

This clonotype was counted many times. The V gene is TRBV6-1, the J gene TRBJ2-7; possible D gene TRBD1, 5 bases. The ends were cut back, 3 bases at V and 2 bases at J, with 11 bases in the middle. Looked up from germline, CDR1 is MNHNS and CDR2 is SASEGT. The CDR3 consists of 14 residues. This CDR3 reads CASSEGLGTYEQYF. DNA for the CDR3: TGTGCCAGCAGTGAGGGGCTAGGTACCTACGAGCAGTACTTC.

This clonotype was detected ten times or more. The DNA for the CDR3 is TGTGCCAGCAGCCAAGGGGGCAGGAACACTGAAGCTTTCTTT. Its protein is CASSQGGRNTEAFF. The chain combines TRBV3-1 with TRBJ1-1; possibly TRBD1 for D (5 bases). There are 14 residues in the CDR3. CDR1 is LGHDT and CDR2 is YNNKEL in the germline V gene (reference sequence). Trimming took off 1 base at V and 1 base at J, with 7 bases between the two ends.

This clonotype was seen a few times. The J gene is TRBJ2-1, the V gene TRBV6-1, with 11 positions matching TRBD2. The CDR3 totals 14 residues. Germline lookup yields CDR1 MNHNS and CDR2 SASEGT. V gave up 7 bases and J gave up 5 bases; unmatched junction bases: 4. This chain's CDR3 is CASTRLAGNNEQFF. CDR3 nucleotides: TGTGCCAGCACCAGACTAGCGGGGAACAATGAGCAGTTCTTC.

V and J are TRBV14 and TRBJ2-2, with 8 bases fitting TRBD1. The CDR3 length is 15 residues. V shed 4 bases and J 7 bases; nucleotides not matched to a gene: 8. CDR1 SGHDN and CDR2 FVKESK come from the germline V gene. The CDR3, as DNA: TGTGCCAGCAGCCCGCGACAGGGGAAAAACGGGGAGCTGTTTTTT. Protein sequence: CASSPRQGKNGELFF.

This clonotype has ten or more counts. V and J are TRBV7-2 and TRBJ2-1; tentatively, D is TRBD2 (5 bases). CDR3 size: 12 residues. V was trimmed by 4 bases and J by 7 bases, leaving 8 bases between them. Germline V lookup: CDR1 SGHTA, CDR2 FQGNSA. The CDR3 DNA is TGTGCCAGCAGCTCCCGGGGAAATGAGCAGTTCTTC. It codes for CASSSRGNEQFF.